This T cell receptor (beta chain) was sequenced in a study of blood T cell repertoires in COVID-19. Study-level background: From the United States, Italy and Spain came samples of acute and convalescent COVID-19. T cells, B-cell-depleted T cells, or PBMCs supplied cDNA or gDNA.

Original analysis: Counts of nucleated cells, estimated from reference gene primer amplification, were obtained. The protocol was immunoSEQ multiplex PCR, while the TCRdb copy is restricted to in-frame clones and leaves out a portion. V and J calls and clone size come straight from that table; D and trimming were deduced from the DNA. The sample shows about 95,000 clones, more than 65% of them seen only once. CDR1 and CDR2 (germline): SNHLY, FYNNEI. CDR3 length: 13 amino acids. The V end was cut by 6 bases, the J end by 3 bases, with 12 bases between. This clonotype was obtained from a man aged 80 or over with active or convalescent COVID-19. The rearrangement joins TRBV2 to TRBJ2-7, with D possibly being TRBD2 (6 bases). The specimen sequenced was peripheral blood. This CDR3 is CASRDGGFYEQYF. The CDR3 nucleotides are TGTGCCAGCAGGGATGGGGGGTTCTACGAGCAGTACTTC. Full variable domain (remainder filled in from reference TRBV2 and TRBJ2-7): EPEVTQTPSHQVTQMGQEVILRCVPISNHLYFYWYRQILGQKVEFLVSFYNNEISEKSEIFDDQFSVERPDGSNFTLKIRSTKLEDSAMYFCASRDGGFYEQYFGPGTRLTVT.